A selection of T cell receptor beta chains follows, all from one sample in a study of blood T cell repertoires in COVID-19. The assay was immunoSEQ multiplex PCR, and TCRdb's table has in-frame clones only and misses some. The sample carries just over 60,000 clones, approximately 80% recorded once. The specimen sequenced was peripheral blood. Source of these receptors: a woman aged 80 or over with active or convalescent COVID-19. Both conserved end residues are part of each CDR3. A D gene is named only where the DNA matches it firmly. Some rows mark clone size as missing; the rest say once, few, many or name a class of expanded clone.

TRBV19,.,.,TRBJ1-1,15,CASSMPGFMNTEAFF,TGTGCCAGTAGTATGCCGGGGTTCATGAACACTGAAGCTTTCTTT
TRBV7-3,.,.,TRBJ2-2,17,CASSPSVRGTYTGELFF,TGTGCCAGCAGTCCTAGCGTTCGGGGAACATACACCGGGGAGCTGTTTTTT
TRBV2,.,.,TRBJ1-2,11,CASSASYGYTF,TGTGCCAGCAGTGCTAGCTATGGCTACACCTTC
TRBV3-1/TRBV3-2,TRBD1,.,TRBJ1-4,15,CASSQGIGGQEKLFF,TGTGCCAGCAGCCAAGGGATCGGGGGACAGGAAAAACTGTTTTTT
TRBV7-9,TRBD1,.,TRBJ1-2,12,CASSAPGGGYTF,TGTGCCAGCAGCGCCCCAGGGGGTGGCTACACCTTC
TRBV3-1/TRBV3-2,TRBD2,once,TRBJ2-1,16,CASSQGLAGNGNEQFF,TGTGCCAGCAGCCAAGGCCTAGCGGGGAACGGCAATGAGCAGTTCTTC
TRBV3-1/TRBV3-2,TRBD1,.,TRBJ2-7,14,CASSHHGQGYEQYF,TGTGCCAGCAGCCACCATGGACAGGGCTACGAGCAGTACTTC
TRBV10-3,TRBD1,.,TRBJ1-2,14,CAISDSGQSYGYTF,TGTGCCATCAGTGACTCGGGACAGTCCTATGGCTACACCTTC
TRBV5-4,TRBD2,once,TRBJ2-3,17,CASSHVSGGASTDTQYF,TGTGCCAGCAGCCACGTTAGCGGGGGGGCTAGCACAGATACGCAGTATTTT
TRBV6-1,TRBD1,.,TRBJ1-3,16,CASSVAGGPSGNTIYF,TGTGCCAGCAGTGTGGCAGGGGGTCCCTCTGGAAACACCATATATTTT
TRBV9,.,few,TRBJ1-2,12,CASSTGGHGYTF,TGTGCCAGCAGCACCGGGGGACATGGCTACACCTTC
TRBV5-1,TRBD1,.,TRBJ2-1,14,CASSLGTGGNEQFF,TGCGCCAGCAGCCTAGGGACAGGGGGGAATGAGCAGTTCTTC
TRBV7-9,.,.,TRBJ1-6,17,CASSLLQGSSYNSPLHF,TGTGCCAGCAGCTTGTTACAGGGAAGCTCCTATAATTCACCCCTCCACTTT
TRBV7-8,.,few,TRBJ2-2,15,CASSRRTANTGELFF,TGTGCCAGCAGCCGGAGGACAGCGAACACCGGGGAGCTGTTTTTT
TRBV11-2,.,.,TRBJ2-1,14,CASSTELRYNEQFF,TGTGCCAGCAGCACAGAACTCCGCTACAATGAGCAGTTCTTC
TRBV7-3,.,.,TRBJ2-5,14,CASSLSRGSETQYF,TGTGCCAGCAGCTTAAGTAGAGGGAGTGAGACCCAGTACTTC
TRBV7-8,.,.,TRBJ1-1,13,CASSLGVGTEAFF,TGTGCCAGCAGCTTGGGCGTGGGCACTGAAGCTTTCTTT
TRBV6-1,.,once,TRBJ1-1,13,CASSEAGTQQAFF,TGTGCCAGCAGTGAAGCGGGGACACAGCAAGCTTTCTTT
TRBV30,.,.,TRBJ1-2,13,CAWSLQGNYGYTF,TGTGCCTGGAGTCTCCAGGGAAACTATGGCTACACCTTC
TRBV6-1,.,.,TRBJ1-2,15,CASSEFVEVLYGYTF,TGTGCCAGCAGTGAATTTGTAGAGGTACTGTATGGCTACACCTTC
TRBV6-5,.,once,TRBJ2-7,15,CASSFNRDTPYEQYF,TGTGCCAGCAGTTTTAACCGGGACACCCCCTACGAGCAGTACTTC
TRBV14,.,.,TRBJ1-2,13,CASSQDRSWGYTF,TGTGCCAGCAGCCAAGACCGGTCGTGGGGCTACACCTTC
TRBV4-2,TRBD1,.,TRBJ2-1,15,CAGSQGPGQGNGQFF,TGTGCCGGCAGCCAAGGACCGGGACAGGGGAATGGGCAGTTCTTC
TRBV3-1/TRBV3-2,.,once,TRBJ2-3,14,CASSQEVRADTQYF,TGTGCCAGCAGCCAAGAGGTACGGGCAGATACGCAGTATTTT
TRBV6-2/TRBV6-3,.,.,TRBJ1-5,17,CASSYSMGQGFHQPQHF,TGTGCCAGCAGTTACTCGATGGGCCAGGGGTTCCATCAGCCCCAGCATTTT
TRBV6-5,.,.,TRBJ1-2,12,CASRGDTTFYTF,TGTGCCAGCAGGGGGGACACCACGTTCTACACCTTC
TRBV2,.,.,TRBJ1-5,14,CASSDRLNNQPQHF,TGTGCCAGCAGTGACAGGTTAAACAATCAGCCCCAGCATTTT
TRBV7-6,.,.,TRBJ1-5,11,CAIGDSTPQHF,TGTGCCATCGGGGATTCGACGCCCCAGCATTTT
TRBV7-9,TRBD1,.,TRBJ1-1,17,CASSLGLRGGTGAEAFF,TGTGCCAGCAGCTTAGGTCTGAGGGGTGGGACAGGGGCCGAAGCTTTCTTT
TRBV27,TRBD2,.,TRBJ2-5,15,CAIRSSGGADKTQYF,TGTGCCATCCGCTCTAGCGGGGGGGCCGATAAGACCCAGTACTTC
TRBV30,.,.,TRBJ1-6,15,CAWSAGINNNSPLHF,TGTGCCTGGAGTGCAGGAATTAATAATAATTCACCCCTCCACTTT
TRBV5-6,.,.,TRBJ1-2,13,CASSLGANYGYTF,TGTGCCAGCAGCTTGGGAGCTAACTATGGCTACACCTTC
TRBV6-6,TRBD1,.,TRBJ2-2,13,CASGTGADGELFF,TGTGCCAGCGGAACAGGGGCGGACGGGGAGCTGTTTTTT
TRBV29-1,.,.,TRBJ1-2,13,CSAWDGGAYGYTF,TGCAGCGCCTGGGATGGGGGGGCCTATGGCTACACCTTC
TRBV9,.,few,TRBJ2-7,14,CASSVGLMGNEQYF,TGTGCCAGCAGCGTCGGTTTGATGGGCAACGAGCAGTACTTC
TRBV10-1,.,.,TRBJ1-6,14,CASSVAEYNSPLHF,TGCGCCAGCAGTGTGGCGGAATATAATTCACCCCTCCACTTT
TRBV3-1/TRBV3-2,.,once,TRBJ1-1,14,CASSQWTAGTEAFF,TGTGCCAGCAGCCAATGGACGGCGGGGACTGAAGCTTTCTTT
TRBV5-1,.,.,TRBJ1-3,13,CASSLAEGNTIYF,TGCGCCAGCAGCTTGGCCGAGGGAAACACCATATATTTT
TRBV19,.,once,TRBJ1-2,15,CASSIEQGANYGYTF,TGTGCCAGTAGTATAGAACAGGGAGCTAACTATGGCTACACCTTC
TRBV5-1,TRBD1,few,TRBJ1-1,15,CASSLEWDRRFEAFF,TGCGCCAGCAGCTTGGAGTGGGACAGGCGTTTTGAAGCTTTCTTT
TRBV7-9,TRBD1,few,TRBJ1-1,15,CASSPTFDRVMGAFF,TGTGCCAGCAGCCCAACCTTCGACAGGGTCATGGGGGCTTTCTTT
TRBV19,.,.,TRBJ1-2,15,CASSIDLRRDWGYTF,TGTGCCAGTAGTATAGATCTCCGCAGGGACTGGGGCTACACCTTC
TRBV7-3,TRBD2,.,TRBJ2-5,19,CASSFRPGTSGGPEETQYF,TGTGCCAGCAGCTTTCGTCCCGGGACTAGCGGGGGGCCGGAAGAGACCCAGTACTTC
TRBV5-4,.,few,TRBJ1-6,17,CASSLAGRSSYNSPLHF,TGTGCCAGCAGCTTGGCCGGAAGGAGCTCCTATAATTCACCCCTCCACTTT
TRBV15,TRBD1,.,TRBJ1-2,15,CATSRGRQGSYGYTF,TGTGCCACCAGCAGAGGGCGACAGGGCAGCTATGGCTACACCTTC
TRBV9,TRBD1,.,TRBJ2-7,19,CASSASTGQGVGGTYEQYF,TGTGCCAGCAGCGCGTCAACGGGACAGGGGGTAGGTGGAACCTACGAGCAGTACTTC
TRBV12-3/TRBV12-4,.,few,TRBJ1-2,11,CASSDSYGYTF,TGTGCCAGCAGCGACAGCTATGGCTACACCTTC
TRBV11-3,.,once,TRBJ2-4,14,CASSLDPAGNIQYF,TGTGCCAGCAGCTTAGATCCAGCGGGAAACATTCAGTACTTC
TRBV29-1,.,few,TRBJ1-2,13,CSVEDRTVLYYTF,TGCAGCGTTGAAGATAGAACAGTCTTATACTACACCTTC
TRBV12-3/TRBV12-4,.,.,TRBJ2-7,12,CASSPLRGEQYF,TGTGCCAGCAGTCCCCTCAGGGGCGAGCAGTACTTC
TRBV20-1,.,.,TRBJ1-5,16,CSASTGQPYSNQPQHF,TGCAGTGCTAGTACAGGGCAGCCCTATAGCAATCAGCCCCAGCATTTT
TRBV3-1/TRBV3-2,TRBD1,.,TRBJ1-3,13,CASSRDSRNTIYF,TGTGCCAGCAGCCGGGACAGCCGGAACACCATATATTTT
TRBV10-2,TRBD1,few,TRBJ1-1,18,CASSGPRETGQINTEAFF,TGCGCCAGCAGTGGACCCCGGGAGACAGGGCAAATTAACACTGAAGCTTTCTTT
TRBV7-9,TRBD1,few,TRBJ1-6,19,CASSISGGDFFSYNSPLHF,TGTGCCAGCAGCATATCAGGGGGCGATTTTTTCTCCTATAATTCACCCCTCCACTTT
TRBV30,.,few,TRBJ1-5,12,CAWGSSNQPQHF,TGTGCCTGGGGCTCTAGCAATCAGCCCCAGCATTTT